This T cell receptor (beta chain) was observed in a study of human T cells and chemical hapten exposure. Across the study: Across its 20 to 25 weeks, the study gave patients weekly diphenylcyclopropenone doses to the scalp. Mainly, slight library volume differences in the pool made TCR yields vary.

As concerns this clonotype: The antigen remains undetermined. Given a much more abundant clone one base away, this may be a read error.

The time point here: pre-sensitization, week 0. The treatment denotes: therapeutic diphenylcyclopropenone sensitization with weekly scalp DPC. Study findings and constraints: It should be noted that donors had alopecia, so their immune response may differ from healthy people's. Expanded TCRs clustered into significantly more large CDR3 similarity groups than controls, the analysis revealed.

TCRdb recomputed calls from the RACE reads with MiXCR, one row per CDR3 protein. The profile shows roughly 110,000 distinct CDR3 sequences, 10% to 15% of them singletons. The CDR3 spans 12 residues. Germline lookup yields CDR1 SGDLS and CDR2 YYNGEE. The input for sequencing was whole blood, taken in connection with sensitization to the hapten diphenylcyclopropenone (DPC). The chain uses TRBV9 and TRBJ2-3; possibly TRBD2 for D (5 bases). The TCR sequence derives from a woman in her 50s with alopecia areata. Some clones in this sample may be carry-over from other donors' samples. The CDR3: CASSVSADSQYF. CDR3 DNA sequence: TGTGCCAGCAGCGTTAGCGCAGATTCGCAGTATTTT.